This T cell receptor beta chain came from a study of regulatory T cells in long-lasting Graves disease (dated by TCRdb to the early 2020s). Study-level background: Patients with newly diagnosed Graves' disease had been on antithyroid drugs for under 3 months. Patients with persistent Graves' disease were compared with patients with newly diagnosed Graves' disease using TCR sequencing and RNA sequencing of peripheral blood. The study took place in China and was registered as a clinical trial. A total of 33 samples underwent TCR sequencing, from about 13 patients with persistent Graves' disease and approximately 20 patients with newly diagnosed Graves' disease. Overall results and qualifications from the work: A larger number of public clonotypes was shared among persistent patients (approximately 2,500) than among newly diagnosed patients (around 970). The authors acknowledged the small sample size as a limitation that may reduce accuracy. Lower TCR Shannon entropy and fewer highly expanded clones were observed in persistent Graves' disease patients than in newly diagnosed patients, which suggested clonal expansion. The study examined only peripheral blood because the primary lesion, thyroid tissue, could not be accessed. Only the TCR beta chain was sequenced and analyzed.

To prepare the library, multiplex PCR was applied. The instrument given in TCRdb is Illumina HiSeq 4000. To build TCR beta libraries, CDR3 regions were amplified by Arm-PCR using iRepertoire HTBI primers. Gel purification was performed on PCR products prior to sequencing. The original methods were these. A total of some 65 TRBV and some 13 TRBJ segments were identified across samples and were used for gene usage analysis of CDR3 amino acid clonotypes. COPE and FqMerger were used to merge the filtered high-quality paired reads into contigs. BLAST was used to align contigs to IMGT TRBV, TRBD and TRBJ reference genes, with CDR3 defined following IMGT. Any clonotype with a frequency above 0.1% was counted as a highly expanded clone. Shannon entropy served as the measure of repertoire diversity, while the Gini coefficient captured V-J evenness. A clonotype found in more than one individual was treated as public. Starting from the raw public reads, TCRdb applied fastp trimming at Q25, assembled clones with MiXCR and retained in-frame beta chains. Rows with one shared CDR3 protein collapse into an entry with the most common genes and DNA. Here the V and J calls rest on TCRdb's processing, not on the authors' analysis. This sample comprises 420,000 or so distinct CDR3 sequences, 15% to 20% of them detected only once. Around 23% of the sample belongs to the ten largest clones.

In this sample, this clonotype turned up many times. What this receptor recognizes is not known. No per-base quality is available; no much larger clone lies one base away. Reading the label with the study, this specimen's time point is: newly diagnosed GD, antithyroid drugs for less than 3 months. RNA was extracted from PBMCs in TRIzol for both TCR sequencing and RNA sequencing. The diagnosis of Graves' disease followed American Thyroid Association guidelines. Recruitment of patients was carried out at an endocrinology department in Xi'an, China. Each patient gave 9 to 10 milliliters of peripheral blood, collected in an EDTA anticoagulant tube. Ficoll Paque Plus density gradient separation was used to isolate PBMCs, and no further T cell sorting was performed. RNA quality was checked with an Agilent 2100 Bioanalyzer and agarose gel, and concentration with a NanoDrop 2000. The data also belong to a second study, concerning T cells in Graves' hyperthyroidism and ophthalmopathy. As the second study states: Stable Graves' hyperthyroidism was defined as no progression to ophthalmopathy during 18 months of follow-up. Hyperthyroidism patients were newly diagnosed, had a disease duration of under 2 months, and were aged 18 to 65 years. Patients with uncontrolled infections, other autoimmune diseases, pregnancy or lactation were excluded. Diagnoses relied on clinical symptoms, serum thyroxine and TRAb, thyroid ultrasound and orbital computed tomography. The TCR CDR3 was subjected to a first round of RT-PCR using the HTBI primer set and the Qiagen OneStep RT-PCR kit. Most expanded thyroid clonotypes (frequency above 0.001) were also found in blood, which suggests that blood repertoires may mirror thyroid immune responses. Ophthalmopathy was separated from stable hyperthyroidism by a 13 V-J signature model, with around 90% sensitivity and about 81% specificity obtained in cross-validation and 80%/75% obtained in testing. In validation, the model predicted progression to ophthalmopathy a median of about 6.5 months before onset, with around 70% sensitivity and 72.22% specificity. To identify distinguishing TCR V-J signatures, a discovery cohort of 100 or so patients was used, comprising 43 with Graves' ophthalmopathy and approximately 57 with stable Graves' hyperthyroidism. An independent validation cohort of fewer than 20 hyperthyroidism patients and about 16 patients who later progressed to ophthalmopathy tested prospective prediction of ophthalmopathy. The approximately 100 discovery patients were divided at random into training and test sets in a 7:3 ratio. In more than 5 Graves' hyperthyroidism patients, the study also compared T-cell repertoires from thyroid tissue with T-cell repertoires from blood. Once sampling was done, hyperthyroidism patients were given methimazole at a starting dose of 30 mg daily, whereas ophthalmopathy patients were given high-dose intravenous methylprednisolone. The libraries were constructed in a second round of multiplex PCR and then size-selected and purified. Paired-end sequencing of the libraries was performed with 100 bp reads on an Illumina HiSeq2000. SOAPnuke was used to process the raw data, throwing out any read that contained adapters or uncalled bases, had a mean Phred below 15, or lacked an exact constant-primer or identifier match. COPE v1.2.5 was used to merge high-quality paired reads, and clonotypes were defined as unique nucleotide sequences. MiTCR v1.1 was used to align clonotypes to the IMGT TRBV, TRBD and TRBJ reference segments. Analysis was restricted to V-J combinations with a frequency above 0.0001, which covered 98% to 99.2% of repertoires. A TCS score was defined as the ratio of F50 (clonal expansion) to E x V (chaos), with BLOSUM62-based TCRdist applied between CDR3 peptides within each V-J. Welch's t-statistics and random forest reduced 500 to 650 V-J features to 13, which were used in a naive Bayes classifier (R e1071). Sample size was not statistically predetermined, and investigators were not blinded to group allocation. The paper describes TCR Vbeta CDR3 sequencing of 135 peripheral blood samples, made up of 43 ophthalmopathy patients, roughly 75 hyperthyroidism patients and some 17 progressor patients.

The sequenced sample was peripheral blood mononuclear cells (PBMCs), obtained at new diagnosis, from a patient treated with antithyroid drugs. This sequence originates from a woman between 18 and 29 years old with Graves disease. Donor details come from another sample of the same person, matched by shared clones.

The CDR3 amino acid sequence is: CASSKRGPGLTEQYF. The bases read TGTGCCAGCAGCAAAAGGGGACCTGGCCTTACCGAGCAGTACTTC. The V and J genes are TRBV7-8 and TRBJ2-7; the D gene assignment is perhaps TRBD1 or TRBD2, with each matching 5 bases. The CDR3 numbers 15 residues from cysteine through phenylalanine. This entry keeps only the CDR3 DNA: 45 bases, framed from base 1. V sheds 5 bases and J sheds 6 bases, leaving 20 bases between their ends. Based on the germline V gene, the CDR1 and CDR2 sequences are SGHVS and FQNEAQ. Beyond the CDR3, the reference TRBV7-8 and TRBJ2-7 genes provide the residues; the full variable domain reads: GAGVSQSPRYKVAKRGQDVALRCDPISGHVSLFWYQQALGQGPEFLTYFQNEAQLDKSGLPSDRFFAERPEGSVSTLKIQRTQQEDSAVYLCASSKRGPGLTEQYFGPGTRLTVT.